The 4 T cell receptor beta chains presented below share a single source sample, sequenced in a study of blood T cell repertoires in COVID-19. The method was immunoSEQ multiplex PCR; TCRdb's version includes in-frame clones alone and lacks a portion of them. Of roughly 210,000 clones detected, 87% appear once; the ten largest clones hold approximately 7.3%. Sample: PBMCs or T cells enriched from blood (not recorded which). The receptors were gathered from a man aged 25-45 years in a cohort exposed to, infected with or recovered from COVID-19 (not recorded which).

The chain joins TRBV6-4 to TRBJ2-7, with TRBD1 identical over 9 bases. The CDR3 length is 15 residues. Germline V gene data show CDR1 as MRHNA and CDR2 as SNTAGT. The V segment lost 4 bases and the J segment 5 bases; nucleotides outside the gene matches: 9. Here the CDR3 reads CASSAVQGAPHEQYF. CDR3 sequence (DNA): TGTGCCAGCAGTGCCGTACAGGGGGCGCCCCACGAGCAGTACTTC.

CDR3 nucleotides: TGTGCCAGCAGGCCAGGAGGGATAAGCTATGGCTACACCTTC. It yields the protein CASRPGGISYGYTF. This chain connects TRBV27 to TRBJ1-2; the D is unclear. The CDR3 is made up of 14 amino acids. Trimming cost V 6 bases and J 4 bases, with 15 bases left between them. Germline V lookup: CDR1 MNHEY, CDR2 SMNVEV (reference sequence).

The chain joins TRBV28 to TRBJ2-2, with TRBD1 matching 8 bases. Losses at the gene ends were 7 bases for V and 1 base for J; bases not matched to a gene: 5. There are 15 residues in the CDR3. Germline assignment: CDR1 MDHEN and CDR2 SYDVKM. CDR3 DNA sequence: TGTGCCAGCATTTTTGGGACAGGGAACACCGGGGAGCTGTTTTTT. Its protein product is CASIFGTGNTGELFF.

The chain joins TRBV5-6 to TRBJ2-1; 8 bases line up with TRBD1. From germline, CDR1 is SGHDT and CDR2 YYEEEE. Losses at the gene ends were 0 bases for V and 7 bases for J; bases not matched to a gene: 6. The CDR3 contains 15 residues. The CDR3 DNA reads TGTGCCAGCAGCTTGGGGCAGGGGGCCAGGAATGAGCAGTTCTTC. Protein product: CASSLGQGARNEQFF.